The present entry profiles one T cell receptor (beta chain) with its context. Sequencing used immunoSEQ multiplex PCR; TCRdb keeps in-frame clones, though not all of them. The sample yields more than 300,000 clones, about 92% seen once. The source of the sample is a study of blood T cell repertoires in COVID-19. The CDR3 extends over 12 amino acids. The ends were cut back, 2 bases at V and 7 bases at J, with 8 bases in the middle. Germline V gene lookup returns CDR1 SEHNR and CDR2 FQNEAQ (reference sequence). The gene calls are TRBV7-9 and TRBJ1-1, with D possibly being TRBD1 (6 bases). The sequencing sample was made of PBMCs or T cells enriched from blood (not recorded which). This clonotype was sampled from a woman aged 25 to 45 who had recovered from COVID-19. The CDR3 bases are TGTGCCAGCAGCTTAACAGGGAATGAAGCTTTCTTT. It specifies CASSLTGNEAFF.